The present entry profiles one T cell receptor (beta chain) with its context. RNA was extracted with the RNeasy kit, and a quantity of about 0.45 to 1 ug was reverse transcribed using random hexamers. Using its own MiXCR run on the immunoSEQ multiplex PCR reads, TCRdb lists one record per CDR3 protein. This table has tens of thousands of distinct CDR3 sequences, around 95% appearing once. CD8+ and CD4+ T cells circulating in blood were sequenced for TCR beta. This sample was included in a study of CD8 T cells in Susac syndrome. V lost 0 bases and J lost 0, with 3 bases in between. The germline V gene has CDR1 SGHDT and CDR2 YYEEEE. CDR3 length: 14 residues.

The specimen sequenced was CD8+ T cells from PBMCs. This rearrangement joins TRBV5-6 to TRBJ2-2; D unresolved. This TCR came from a human donor with Susac syndrome. Here the CDR3 DNA reads TGTGCCAGCAGCTTGGCCTCGAACACCGGGGAGCTGTTTTTT. Protein product: CASSLASNTGELFF. Full variable domain (missing parts from reference TRBV5-6 and TRBJ2-2): DAGVTQSPTHLIKTRGQQVTLRCSPKSGHDTVSWYQQALGQGPQFIFQYYEEEERQRGNFPDRFSGHQFPNYSSELNVNALLLGDSALYLCASSLASNTGELFFGEGSRLTVL.